This T cell receptor (beta chain) derives from a study of cytomegalovirus exposure and HLA in healthy donors. V trimming: 2 bases; J trimming: 4 bases; junction bases outside the gene matches: 3. Germline CDR1 reads SGHNT; CDR2 reads YYREEE (reference sequence). This CDR3 is built from 15 residues. 13 Jbeta primers and 60 Vbeta primers were used for the PCR. Only in-frame clones appear in the TCRdb table, and some are missing; sequencing was by immunoSEQ multiplex PCR. The sample yields 110,000 to 150,000 clones, approximately 68% seen once. The chain uses TRBV5-4 and TRBJ2-4, with TRBD2 identical over 10 bases. This TCR was sampled from a man aged 35 to 55 in good health and CMV-seronegative. Sequencing was performed on PBMCs. The CDR3 nucleotides are TGTGCCAGCAGCTTAGCTAGCGGGGGTAAAAACATTCAGTACTTC. Translated, it gives CASSLASGGKNIQYF.